This T cell receptor (beta chain) was found in a study of identical twins. Germline V CDR1 and CDR2: SGHRS, YFSETQ. Trimming removed 2 bases from V and 3 bases from J, with 12 bases in between. This CDR3 has 14 amino acids. Through template switching, a universal primer site was introduced, and the cDNA contained unique molecular identifiers. From the 5' RACE reads, TCRdb called clonotypes with MiXCR, one entry per CDR3 protein. The sample consists of some 660,000 distinct CDR3 sequences, more than 6.5% of them appearing once. There are many counts of this clonotype. Another study also made use of these data, one on yellow fever vaccine responses in identical twins. Per that paper: Reportedly, the response of twins' T cells to the vaccine seemed partly convergent, partly personalized.

The sequenced sample consisted of PBMCs. The V call is TRBV5-1, the J call TRBJ2-7, with D perhaps matching TRBD2 (5 bases). This clonotype was obtained from a woman between 18 and 29 years old in good health. This CDR3 is CASSLYPGNYEQYF. CDR3 nucleotides: TGCGCCAGCAGCTTATACCCGGGAAACTACGAGCAGTACTTC.